This section outlines one T cell receptor (beta chain) sequence together with its context. Its antigen is unknown. This sample is drawn from a study of T cell responses to AZD1222 COVID-19 vaccine. The study, taken as a whole, reports: Spike was spanned by vaccine-associated CD4 TCRs, which were dominant at 160-218 and 743-854. Reports indicate that nearly half of spike-specific TCRs are directed at unmutated variant regions.

Sequenced by immunoSEQ multiplex PCR; TCRdb stores in-frame clones only, minus some. The sample consists of 100,000 or so clones, more than 75% of them appearing once. This receptor was obtained from an adult in good health. Here the sequenced sample was peripheral blood, taken on day 0 of AZD1222 vaccination.

CDR3: CASTRDTQETQYF. CDR3 DNA sequence: TGTGCCAGCACCCGGGACACCCAAGAGACCCAGTACTTC. The rearrangement joins TRBV28 to TRBJ2-5, with D possibly being TRBD1 (6 bases). The germline CDR1 and CDR2 sequences are MDHEN and SYDVKM. Trimming cost V 7 bases and J 1 base, with 10 bases left between them. The CDR3 is made up of 13 amino acids.